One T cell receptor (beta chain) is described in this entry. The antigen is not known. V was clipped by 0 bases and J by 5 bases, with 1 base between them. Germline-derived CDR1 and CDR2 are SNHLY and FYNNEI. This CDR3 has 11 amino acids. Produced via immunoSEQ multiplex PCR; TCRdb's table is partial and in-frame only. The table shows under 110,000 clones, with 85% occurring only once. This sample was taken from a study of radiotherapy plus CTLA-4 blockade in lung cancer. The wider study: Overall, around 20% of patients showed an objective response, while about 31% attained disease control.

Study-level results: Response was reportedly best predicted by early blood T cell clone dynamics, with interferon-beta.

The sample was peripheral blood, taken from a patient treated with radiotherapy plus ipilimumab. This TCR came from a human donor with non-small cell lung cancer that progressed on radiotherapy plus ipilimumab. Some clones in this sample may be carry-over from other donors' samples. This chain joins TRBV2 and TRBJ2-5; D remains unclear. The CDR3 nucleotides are TGTGCCAGCAGTGAAGCCGAGACCCAGTACTTC. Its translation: CASSEAETQYF.